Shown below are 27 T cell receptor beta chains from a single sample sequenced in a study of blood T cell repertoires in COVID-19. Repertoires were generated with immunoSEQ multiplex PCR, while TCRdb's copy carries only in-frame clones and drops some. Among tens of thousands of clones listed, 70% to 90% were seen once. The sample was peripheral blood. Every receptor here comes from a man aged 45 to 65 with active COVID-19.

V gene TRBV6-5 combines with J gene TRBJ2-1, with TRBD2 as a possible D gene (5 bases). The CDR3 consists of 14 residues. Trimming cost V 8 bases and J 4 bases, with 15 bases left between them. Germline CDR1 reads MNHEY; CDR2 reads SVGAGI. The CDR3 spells CASGLYGEYNEQFF. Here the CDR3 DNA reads TGTGCCAGCGGGTTATACGGGGAGTACAATGAGCAGTTCTTC.

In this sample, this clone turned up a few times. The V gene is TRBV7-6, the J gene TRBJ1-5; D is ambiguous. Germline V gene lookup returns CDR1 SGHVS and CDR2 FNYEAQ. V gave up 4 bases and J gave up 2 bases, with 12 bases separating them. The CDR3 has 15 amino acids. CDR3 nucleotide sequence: TGTGCCAGCAGCTCGCGGGTGGGCGGCAATCAGCCCCAGCATTTT. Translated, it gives CASSSRVGGNQPQHF.

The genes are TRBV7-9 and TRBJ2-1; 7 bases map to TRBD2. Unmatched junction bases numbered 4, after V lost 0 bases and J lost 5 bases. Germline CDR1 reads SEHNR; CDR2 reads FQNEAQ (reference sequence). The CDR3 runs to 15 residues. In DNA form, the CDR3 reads TGTGCCAGCAGCTTAGCTGCTAGCGGAGACAATGAGCAGTTCTTC. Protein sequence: CASSLAASGDNEQFF.

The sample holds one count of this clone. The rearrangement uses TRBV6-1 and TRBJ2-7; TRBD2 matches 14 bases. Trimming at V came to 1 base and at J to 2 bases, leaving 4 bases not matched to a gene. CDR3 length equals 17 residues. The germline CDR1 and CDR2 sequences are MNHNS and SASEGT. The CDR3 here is CASSEGLAGGPPYEQYV. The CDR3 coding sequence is TGTGCCAGCAGTGAAGGACTAGCGGGAGGGCCTCCCTACGAGCAGTACGTC.

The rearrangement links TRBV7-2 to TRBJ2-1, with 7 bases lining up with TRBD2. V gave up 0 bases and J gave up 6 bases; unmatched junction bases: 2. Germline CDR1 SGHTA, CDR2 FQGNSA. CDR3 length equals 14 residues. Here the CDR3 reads CASSLAWTSNEQFF. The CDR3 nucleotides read TGTGCCAGCAGCTTAGCTTGGACTAGCAATGAGCAGTTCTTC.

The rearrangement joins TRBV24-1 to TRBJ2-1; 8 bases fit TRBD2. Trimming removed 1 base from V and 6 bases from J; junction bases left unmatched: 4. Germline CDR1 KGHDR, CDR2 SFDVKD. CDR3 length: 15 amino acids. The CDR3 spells CATSDFGAGANEQFF. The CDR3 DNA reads TGTGCCACCAGTGATTTCGGAGCGGGAGCCAATGAGCAGTTCTTC.

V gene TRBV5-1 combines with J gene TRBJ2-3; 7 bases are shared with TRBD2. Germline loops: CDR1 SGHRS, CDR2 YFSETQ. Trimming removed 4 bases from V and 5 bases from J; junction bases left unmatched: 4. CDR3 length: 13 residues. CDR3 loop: CASSPTGGDTQYF. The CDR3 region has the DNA TGCGCCAGCAGCCCCACGGGGGGAGATACGCAGTATTTT.

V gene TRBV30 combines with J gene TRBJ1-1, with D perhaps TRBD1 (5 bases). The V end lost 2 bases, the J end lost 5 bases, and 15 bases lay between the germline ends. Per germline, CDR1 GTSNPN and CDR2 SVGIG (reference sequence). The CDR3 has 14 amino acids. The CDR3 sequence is CAWSSGRAGTEAFF. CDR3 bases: TGTGCCTGGAGTTCGGGCAGGGCAGGGACTGAAGCTTTCTTT.

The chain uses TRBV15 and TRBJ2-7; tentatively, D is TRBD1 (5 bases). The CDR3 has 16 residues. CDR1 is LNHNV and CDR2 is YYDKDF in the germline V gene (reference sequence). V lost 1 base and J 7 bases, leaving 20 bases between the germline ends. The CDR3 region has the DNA TGTGCCACCAGCAGAGGAAGGGGAAAGGGGCCTGGGGAGCAGTACGTC. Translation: CATSRGRGKGPGEQYV.

The CDR3 nucleotides are TGTGCCAGCATCTCCATAGGGGCAGGATATGGCTACACCTTC. This sequence encodes CASISIGAGYGYTF. V gene TRBV28 combines with J gene TRBJ1-2; D is possibly TRBD1 (5 bases). Trimming removed 7 bases from V and 5 bases from J, with 17 bases in between. Germline CDR1 MDHEN, CDR2 SYDVKM. The length of the CDR3 is 14 residues.

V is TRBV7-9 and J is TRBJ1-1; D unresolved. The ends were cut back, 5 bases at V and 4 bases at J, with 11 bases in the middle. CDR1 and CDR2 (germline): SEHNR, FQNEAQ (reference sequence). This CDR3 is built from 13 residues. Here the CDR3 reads CASSAVGSTEAFF. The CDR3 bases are TGTGCCAGCAGCGCCGTGGGGAGCACTGAAGCTTTCTTT.

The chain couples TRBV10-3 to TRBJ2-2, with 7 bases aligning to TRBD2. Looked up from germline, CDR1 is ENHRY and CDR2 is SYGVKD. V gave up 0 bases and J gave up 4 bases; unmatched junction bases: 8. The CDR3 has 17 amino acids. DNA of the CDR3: TGTGCCATCAGTGAGTCTCCCCTAGCGGCCTCCACCGGGGAGCTGTTTTTT. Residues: CAISESPLAASTGELFF.

CDR3 protein: CASSFGLAGAMNTGELFF. The CDR3 DNA is TGCGCCAGCAGCTTTGGGCTAGCGGGAGCGATGAACACCGGGGAGCTGTTTTTT. V usage is TRBV5-1 and J usage is TRBJ2-2; 10 nucleotides align to TRBD2. The germline gives CDR1 SGHRS, CDR2 YFSETQ. Trimming at V came to 2 bases and at J to 1 base, leaving 8 bases not matched to a gene. The CDR3 length is 18 residues.

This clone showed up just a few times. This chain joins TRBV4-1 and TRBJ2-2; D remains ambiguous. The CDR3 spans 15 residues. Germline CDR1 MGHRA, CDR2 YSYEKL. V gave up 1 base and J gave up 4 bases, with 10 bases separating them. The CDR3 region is CASSQGPFGTGELFF. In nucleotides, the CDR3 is TGCGCCAGCAGCCAAGGGCCCTTTGGCACCGGGGAGCTGTTTTTT.

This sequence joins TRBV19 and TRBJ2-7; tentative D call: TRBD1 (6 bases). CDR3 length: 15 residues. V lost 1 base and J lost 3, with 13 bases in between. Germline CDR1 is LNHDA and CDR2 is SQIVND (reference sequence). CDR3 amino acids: CASSIVGQGGYEQYF. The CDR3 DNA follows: TGTGCCAGTAGTATAGTGGGACAAGGTGGCTACGAGCAGTACTTC.

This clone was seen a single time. DNA for the CDR3: TGTGCCAGTAGTATAGCCCACAGGGGCCAGGGGACAGATACGCAGTATTTT. Its protein is CASSIAHRGQGTDTQYF. The V and J genes are TRBV19 and TRBJ2-3; TRBD1 matches 7 bases. Germline trimming cut 1 base from V and 3 bases from J; bases unmatched to any gene: 10. Germline CDR1 is LNHDA and CDR2 is SQIVND (reference sequence). The CDR3 contains 17 residues.

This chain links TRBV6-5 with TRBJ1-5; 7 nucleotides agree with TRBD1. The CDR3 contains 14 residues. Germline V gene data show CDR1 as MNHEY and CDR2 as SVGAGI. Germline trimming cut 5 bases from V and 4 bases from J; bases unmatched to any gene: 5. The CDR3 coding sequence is TGTGCCAGCAGTCGGGACAGCCGGAATCAGCCCCAGCATTTT. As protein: CASSRDSRNQPQHF.

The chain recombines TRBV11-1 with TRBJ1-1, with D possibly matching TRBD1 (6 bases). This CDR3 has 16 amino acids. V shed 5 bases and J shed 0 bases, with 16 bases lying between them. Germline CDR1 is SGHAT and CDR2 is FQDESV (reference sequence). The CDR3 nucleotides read TGTGCCAGCAGCCGGAATACAGGGTTTTTGAACACTGAAGCTTTCTTT. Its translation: CASSRNTGFLNTEAFF.

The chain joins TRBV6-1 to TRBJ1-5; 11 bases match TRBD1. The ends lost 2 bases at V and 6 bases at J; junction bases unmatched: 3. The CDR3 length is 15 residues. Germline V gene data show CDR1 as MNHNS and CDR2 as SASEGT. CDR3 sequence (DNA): TGTGCCAGCAGTGAACAGGACAGGGGGCTTCAGCCCCAGCATTTT. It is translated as CASSEQDRGLQPQHF.

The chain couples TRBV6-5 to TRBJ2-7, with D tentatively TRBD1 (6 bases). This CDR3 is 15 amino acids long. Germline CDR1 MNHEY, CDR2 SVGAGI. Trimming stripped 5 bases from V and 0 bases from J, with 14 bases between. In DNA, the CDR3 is TGTGCCAGCAGTACCAAGGGGGTTAGCTCCTACGAGCAGTACTTC. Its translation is CASSTKGVSSYEQYF.

The CDR3 DNA follows: TGTGCCAGCAGCTTAGCTCGGGGCGGGAGGTTCTCCTACGAGCAGTACGTC. Residues: CASSLARGGRFSYEQYV. The chain is built from TRBV11-2 and TRBJ2-7; TRBD2 matches at 8 bases. The CDR3 loop spans 17 amino acids. V was clipped by 1 base and J by 0 bases; unmatched bases: 8. CDR1 is SGHAT, CDR2 FQNNGV, per germline.

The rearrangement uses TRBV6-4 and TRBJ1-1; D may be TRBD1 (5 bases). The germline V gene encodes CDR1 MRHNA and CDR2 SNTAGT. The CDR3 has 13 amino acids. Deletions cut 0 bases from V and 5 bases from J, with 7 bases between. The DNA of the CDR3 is TGTGCCAGCAGTGACTCCCCAGGGACTGAAGCTTTCTTT. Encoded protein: CASSDSPGTEAFF.

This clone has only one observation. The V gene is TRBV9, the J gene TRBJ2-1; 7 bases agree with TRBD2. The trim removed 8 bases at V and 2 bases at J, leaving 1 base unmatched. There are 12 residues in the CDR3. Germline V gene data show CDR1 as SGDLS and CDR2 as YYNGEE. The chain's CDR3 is CASGGAYNEQFF. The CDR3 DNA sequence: TGTGCCAGTGGGGGGGCCTACAATGAGCAGTTCTTC. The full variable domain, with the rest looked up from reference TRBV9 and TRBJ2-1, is DSGVTQTPKHLITATGQRVTLRCSPRSGDLSVYWYQQSLDQGLQFLIQYYNGEERAKGNILERFSAQQFPDLHSELNLSSLELGDSALYFCASGGAYNEQFFGPGTRLTVL.

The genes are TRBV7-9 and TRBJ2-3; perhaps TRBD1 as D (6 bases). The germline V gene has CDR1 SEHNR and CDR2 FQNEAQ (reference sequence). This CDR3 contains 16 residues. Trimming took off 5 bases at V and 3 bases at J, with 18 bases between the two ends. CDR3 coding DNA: TGTGCCAGCAGCCCCCGCCGGGTAGGGGGAACAGATACGCAGTATTTT. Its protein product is CASSPRRVGGTDTQYF.

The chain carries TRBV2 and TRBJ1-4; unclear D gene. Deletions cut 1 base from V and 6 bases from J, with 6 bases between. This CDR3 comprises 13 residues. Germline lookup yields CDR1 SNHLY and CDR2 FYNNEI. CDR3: CASSEGPDEKLFF. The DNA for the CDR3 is TGTGCCAGCAGTGAAGGTCCGGATGAAAAACTGTTTTTT.

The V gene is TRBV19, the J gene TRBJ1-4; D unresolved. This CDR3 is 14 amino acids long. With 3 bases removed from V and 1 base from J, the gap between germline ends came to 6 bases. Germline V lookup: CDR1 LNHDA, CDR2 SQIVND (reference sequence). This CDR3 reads CASSMTGTNEKLFF. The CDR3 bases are TGTGCCAGTAGTATGACGGGAACTAATGAAAAACTGTTTTTT. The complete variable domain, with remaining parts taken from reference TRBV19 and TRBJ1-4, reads DGGITQSPKYLFRKEGQNVTLSCEQNLNHDAMYWYRQDPGQGLRLIYYSQIVNDFQKGDIAEGYSVSREKKESFPLTVTSAQKNPTAFYLCASSMTGTNEKLFFGSGTQLSVL.

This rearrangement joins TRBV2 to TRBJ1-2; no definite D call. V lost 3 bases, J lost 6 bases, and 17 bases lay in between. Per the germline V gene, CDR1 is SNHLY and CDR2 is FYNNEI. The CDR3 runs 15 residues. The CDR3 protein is CASSDSGTRGDGYTF. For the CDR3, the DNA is TGTGCCAGCAGTGATTCCGGCACCAGAGGCGATGGCTACACCTTC.